This entry lists 29 T cell receptor beta chains sequenced from one sample in a study of shared clonotypes between healthy human individuals. Clones were read by immunoSEQ multiplex PCR, and TCRdb kept only the in-frame ones, dropping some. The profile shows about 2.2 million clones, under 95% of them singletons. Positive CCR7 selection of CD45RO-negative cells yielded the naive CD8 cells, and terminally differentiated effector memory CD45RA+ cells were excluded. Material: naive CD8+ T cells from PBMCs. These receptors were taken from a man aged 18 to 30 in good health. Some clones in this sample may be carry-over from other donors' samples.

This clone was picked up one time. The rearrangement joins TRBV9 to TRBJ2-7, with 9 bases fitting TRBD1. CDR1 and CDR2 from the germline V gene are SGDLS and YYNGEE. After removal of 4 bases from V and 1 base from J, the junction contained 12 bases not matched to a gene. The CDR3 length is 17 residues. The CDR3 DNA follows: TGTGCCAGCAGCACAAACAGGGACGGGACAGGGTCCTACGAGCAGTACTTC. Its protein is CASSTNRDGTGSYEQYF.

The rearrangement uses TRBV27 and TRBJ2-7; tentatively, D is TRBD1 (6 bases). The CDR3 has 14 amino acids. CDR1 is MNHEY and CDR2 is SMNVEV in the germline V gene (reference sequence). The V gene lost 8 bases and the J gene lost 1 base, with 15 bases spanning the gap. This CDR3 reads CASRIYGQSYEQYF. Here the CDR3 DNA reads TGTGCCAGCCGCATATACGGACAGTCCTACGAGCAGTACTTC.

The chain combines TRBV12-5 with TRBJ2-2, with unresolved D. Trimming took off 6 bases at V and 6 bases at J, with 8 bases between the two ends. Germline V lookup: CDR1 LGHNT, CDR2 FRNRAP. This CDR3 region has 12 residues. In nucleotides, the CDR3 is TGTGCTAGTGGGGGCGAACCCGGGGAGCTGTTTTTT. Protein: CASGGEPGELFF.

The J gene is TRBJ2-2, the V gene TRBV30; D is possibly TRBD2 (6 bases). The CDR3 runs 15 residues. Trimming shortened V by 3 bases and J by 6 bases, and 17 bases separated the two germline ends. Germline CDR1 GTSNPN, CDR2 SVGIG (reference sequence). In nucleotides, the CDR3 is TGTGCCTGGAGGGTCATCGGGACTCCTGCCGGGGAGCTGTTTTTT. Protein: CAWRVIGTPAGELFF.

The chain joins TRBV7-3 to TRBJ2-7, with 9 positions matching TRBD2. Trimming removed 3 bases from V and 2 bases from J; junction bases left unmatched: 5. Germline V gives CDR1 SGHTA, CDR2 FQGTGA. CDR3 size: 15 residues. CDR3 protein: CASSLTSGIPYEQYF. The CDR3, as DNA: TGTGCCAGCAGCTTGACTAGCGGAATTCCCTACGAGCAGTACTTC.

Worth noting for this clone: The sample carries other DNA sequences with the same CDR3. The rearrangement uses TRBV7-9 and TRBJ2-7, with D unclear. The germline V gene has CDR1 SEHNR and CDR2 FQNEAQ (reference sequence). Trimming shortened V by 1 base and J by 5 bases, and 6 bases separated the two germline ends. The CDR3 covers 12 residues. The CDR3 DNA reads TGTGCCAGCAGCTTAGTGGGCAACGAGCAGTACTTC. This translates into CASSLVGNEQYF.

The chain combines TRBV11-2 with TRBJ2-7; 10 nucleotides match TRBD2. This CDR3 has 16 amino acids. From germline, CDR1 is SGHAT and CDR2 FQNNGV. With V trimmed by 3 bases and J by 1 base, 6 bases remained unmatched. CDR3 nucleotides: TGTGCCAGCAGCTTGGCATCTAGCGGGAGATCCTACGAGCAGTACTTC. This gives the protein CASSLASSGRSYEQYF.

Only one count was recorded for this clone. The rearrangement uses TRBV15 and TRBJ2-1; D is possibly TRBD1 (5 bases). Germline V gives CDR1 LNHNV, CDR2 YYDKDF (reference sequence). This CDR3 region has 20 residues. The V end was cut by 0 bases, the J end by 2 bases, with 23 bases between. CDR3 sequence: CATSRDGRGSEVGAYNEQFF. CDR3 sequence (DNA): TGTGCCACCAGCAGAGATGGAAGGGGAAGTGAAGTGGGCGCCTACAATGAGCAGTTCTTC.

CDR3 nucleotides: TGCGCCAGCAGTCAACCCGCTCCTGAAGCTTTCTTT. Protein: CASSQPAPEAFF. The rearrangement links TRBV23-1 to TRBJ1-1; D not certain. TRBV23-1 is an open reading frame, and its role is uncertain. This CDR3 contains 12 residues. Between the trimmed V and J ends, which lost 2 bases and 6 bases, there was a span of 7 bases.

DNA for the CDR3: TGTGCCAGCAGCTTAAGGGGGGACTACGAGCAGTACTTC. This codes for CASSLRGDYEQYF. This chain uses TRBV7-9 with TRBJ2-7, with D possibly called TRBD1 or TRBD2 (6 bases each). This CDR3 is 13 amino acids long. Trimming shortened V by 2 bases and J by 3 bases, and 8 bases separated the two germline ends. In germline, CDR1 is SEHNR, CDR2 FQNEAQ (reference sequence).

The chain recombines TRBV11-2 with TRBJ2-7; TRBD2 agrees at 8 bases. Germline V CDR1 and CDR2: SGHAT, FQNNGV. With 1 base clipped from V and 2 bases from J, the junction kept 13 bases outside the gene matches. The CDR3 length is 18 residues. The CDR3: CASSLGTSGAPIPYEQYF. The CDR3 DNA is TGTGCCAGCAGCTTAGGTACTAGCGGAGCCCCAATCCCCTACGAGCAGTACTTC.

J is TRBJ1-2 and V is TRBV6-7; 9 bases are shared with TRBD1. TRBV6-7 is recorded as an ORF, its role being uncertain. With V trimmed by 6 bases and J by 4 bases, 9 bases remained unmatched. The CDR3 covers 15 residues. The CDR3 nucleotides read TGTGCCAGCAGATACAGGGGGCAATGGGGCTATGGCTACACCTTC. Translating gives CASRYRGQWGYGYTF.

This chain uses TRBV28 with TRBJ1-5, with D unresolved. The germline CDR1 and CDR2 sequences are MDHEN and SYDVKM. V lost 5 bases, J lost 5 bases, and 16 bases lay in between. The CDR3 contains 15 residues. For the CDR3, the DNA is TGTGCCAGCAGTCGGATTAGGATCCGGGATCAGCCCCAGCATTTT. Its translation is CASSRIRIRDQPQHF.

Worth noting for this clone: This same CDR3 is encoded by further DNA sequences in the sample. The chain carries TRBV4-1 and TRBJ1-4; maybe TRBD1 (5 bases). The length of the CDR3 is 15 residues. The germline CDR1 and CDR2 sequences are MGHRA and YSYEKL. Between the trimmed V and J ends, which lost 0 bases and 6 bases, there was a span of 11 bases. This chain's CDR3 is CASSQEGQGHEKLFF. The CDR3, as DNA: TGCGCCAGCAGCCAAGAGGGGCAGGGTCATGAAAAACTGTTTTTT.

The CDR3 loop reads CASSSRDRVTGELFF. The CDR3 DNA reads as TGTGCCAGCAGCTCCCGGGACAGGGTAACCGGGGAGCTGTTTTTT. V gene TRBV11-2 combines with J gene TRBJ2-2; 9 bases agree with TRBD1. CDR3 size: 15 residues. Germline trimming cut 4 bases from V and 5 bases from J; bases unmatched to any gene: 5. CDR1 and CDR2 from the germline V gene are SGHAT and FQNNGV.

V gene TRBV10-3 combines with J gene TRBJ2-2; 7 bases map to TRBD1. The CDR3 loop spans 14 amino acids. With 8 bases clipped from V and 1 base from J, the junction kept 4 bases outside the gene matches. The V gene's germline CDR1 is ENHRY and CDR2 SYGVKD. The CDR3 is CAIRPGGNTGELFF. The CDR3 DNA reads as TGTGCCATCCGCCCAGGGGGGAACACCGGGGAGCTGTTTTTT.

This sequence joins TRBV13 and TRBJ2-7, with TRBD1 matching 10 bases. The V and J ends lost 5 bases and 5 bases, in that order; junction bases with no gene match: 6. The CDR3 runs to 14 residues. Germline V gives CDR1 PRHDT, CDR2 FYEKMQ (reference sequence). CDR3 in amino acids: CASSRRDRGHEQYF. For the CDR3, the DNA is TGTGCCAGCAGCCGCCGGGACAGGGGCCACGAGCAGTACTTC.

The V and J genes are TRBV5-4 and TRBJ1-1; D gene unclear. V lost 2 bases and J 7 bases, leaving 9 bases between the germline ends. This CDR3 is built from 12 residues. Germline values: CDR1 SGHNT, CDR2 YYREEE (reference sequence). In DNA, the CDR3 is TGTGCCAGCAGCTTCAATAAAATTGAAGCTTTCTTT. Translating gives CASSFNKIEAFF.

The gene calls are TRBV15 and TRBJ1-1; tentatively, D is TRBD1 (6 bases). The CDR3 contains 15 residues. The V end was cut by 2 bases, the J end by 8 bases, with 18 bases between. Germline V CDR1 and CDR2: LNHNV, YYDKDF (reference sequence). The CDR3 loop is CATSRSRQEEFEAFF. In nucleotides, the CDR3 is TGTGCCACCAGCAGATCTAGACAGGAAGAGTTCGAAGCTTTCTTT.

V usage is TRBV6-6 and J usage is TRBJ2-1, with 8 bases matching TRBD2. Germline CDR1 MNHNY, CDR2 SVGAGI (reference sequence). The CDR3 length is 14 residues. Trimming took 11 bases from V and 4 from J; bases not matched to a gene: 10. Written as DNA, the CDR3 is TGTGCCCTGCGGGAGGCTAGCGGATACAATGAGCAGTTCTTC. Encoded protein: CALREASGYNEQFF.

The chain links TRBV7-3 to TRBJ1-4; D gene ambiguous. The CDR3 is made up of 15 amino acids. Germline CDR1 SGHTA, CDR2 FQGTGA. V dropped 0 bases and J dropped 3 bases, with 8 bases sitting between them. The CDR3 loop reads CASSLTRASNEKLFF. CDR3 bases: TGTGCCAGCAGCTTAACCCGGGCCTCTAATGAAAAACTGTTTTTT.

The V gene is TRBV6-5, the J gene TRBJ1-1; 8 bases map to TRBD1. The V gene end was trimmed by 6 bases and the J gene end by 8 bases; junction bases not matched to a gene: 5. Per the germline V gene, CDR1 is MNHEY and CDR2 is SVGAGI. This CDR3 comprises 12 residues. The CDR3: CASRGTGQEAFF. Here the CDR3 DNA reads TGTGCCAGCAGGGGGACAGGACAAGAAGCTTTCTTT.

The chain recombines TRBV6-1 with TRBJ2-5; no reliable D call. Per the germline V gene, CDR1 is MNHNS and CDR2 is SASEGT. The germline V and J ends were trimmed by 2 bases and 4 bases, with 20 bases remaining between them. This CDR3 is 17 amino acids long. This CDR3 is CASSEPTSPKQSETQYF. The CDR3 nucleotides are TGTGCCAGCAGTGAACCGACAAGCCCGAAACAGTCAGAGACCCAGTACTTC.

V usage is TRBV5-1 and J usage is TRBJ2-3; perhaps TRBD1 as D (6 bases). Trimming stripped 7 bases from V and 0 bases from J, with 21 bases between. CDR1 and CDR2 (germline): SGHRS, YFSETQ. The CDR3 sequence is 17 residues long. CDR3 DNA sequence: TGCGCCAGCCGATTGGATAGGGGGAGTTCTAGCACAGATACGCAGTATTTT. Amino acid sequence: CASRLDRGSSSTDTQYF.

The chain recombines TRBV9 with TRBJ2-2, with 8 bases fitting TRBD2. The CDR3 consists of 13 residues. V shed 4 bases, J shed 7 bases, and the junction held 3 bases outside the gene matches. The V gene's germline CDR1 is SGDLS and CDR2 YYNGEE. The CDR3 here is CASSYGTSGELFF. The CDR3 DNA reads as TGTGCCAGCAGCTACGGGACTAGCGGGGAGCTGTTTTTT.

This clone was counted a single time. In the same sample, other DNA sequences code for this CDR3. This CDR3 reads CASSPPTGGSSYEQYF. CDR3 coding DNA: TGTGCCAGCAGCCCGCCTACAGGCGGGAGCTCCTACGAGCAGTACTTC. The chain recombines TRBV7-9 with TRBJ2-7, with 7 bases that match TRBD2. The V segment lost 5 bases and the J segment 0 bases; nucleotides outside the gene matches: 10. The CDR3 sequence is 16 residues long. The V gene's germline CDR1 is SEHNR and CDR2 FQNEAQ (reference sequence). Variable domain in full (rest from reference TRBV7-9 and TRBJ2-7): DTGVSQNPRHKITKRGQNVTFRCDPISEHNRLYWYRQTLGQGPEFLTYFQNEAQLEKSRLLSDRFSAERPKGSFSTLEIQRTEQGDSAMYLCASSPPTGGSSYEQYFGPGTRLTVT.

V and J are TRBV29-1 and TRBJ2-1, with a tentative D call TRBD2 (6 bases). This CDR3 is built from 15 residues. V gave up 7 bases and J gave up 0 bases, with 16 bases separating them. The germline V gene has CDR1 SQVTM and CDR2 ANQGSEA. The CDR3 DNA follows: TGCAGCGCTCAAGGAGGGCGGAGCTCCTACAATGAGCAGTTCTTC. As protein: CSAQGGRSSYNEQFF.

This clone was seen just once. This chain joins TRBV19 and TRBJ2-1, with D possibly being TRBD1 (7 bases). V was cut by 7 bases and J by 5 bases, with 15 bases left in between. In germline, CDR1 is LNHDA, CDR2 SQIVND (reference sequence). The CDR3 length is 14 residues. In nucleotides, the CDR3 is TGTGCCAGTAAATGGGCAGGGGGGAACAATGAGCAGTTCTTC. This encodes CASKWAGGNNEQFF. The full variable domain, in which reference TRBV19 and TRBJ2-1 provide the parts outside the CDR3, is DGGITQSPKYLFRKEGQNVTLSCEQNLNHDAMYWYRQDPGQGLRLIYYSQIVNDFQKGDIAEGYSVSREKKESFPLTVTSAQKNPTAFYLCASKWAGGNNEQFFGPGTRLTVL.

The V gene is TRBV9, the J gene TRBJ1-2; possible D gene TRBD1, 6 bases. Between the trimmed V and J ends, which lost 4 bases and 0 bases, there was a span of 13 bases. The CDR3 runs to 15 residues. Germline V gene sequence: CDR1 SGDLS, CDR2 YYNGEE. The CDR3 sequence is CASSRGAGTNYGYTF. The CDR3 bases are TGTGCCAGCAGCCGGGGGGCAGGGACTAACTATGGCTACACCTTC.